This T cell receptor beta chain was recovered during a study of blood T cell repertoires in COVID-19. Study-wide context: Italy, Spain and the United States were the sources of the convalescent and acute COVID-19 samples. In each case, the material was cDNA or gDNA derived from T cells, B-cell-depleted T cells, or PBMCs.

Under the authors' procedure: Amplification with reference gene primers provided the estimates of nucleated cell counts. Clones were read by immunoSEQ multiplex PCR, and TCRdb kept only the in-frame ones, dropping some. V, J and clone size were drawn from that table, and D and trimming were deduced from the DNA. The table includes 140,000 or so clones, 70% to 80% detected once. V shed 2 bases and J shed 5 bases, with 11 bases lying between them. This CDR3 has 14 amino acids. From germline, CDR1 is MNHEY and CDR2 SVGEGT. Recruited during active infection, patients (from Seattle) were subsequently followed longitudinally.

The chain recombines TRBV6-2 or TRBV6-3 with TRBJ2-3, with D possibly TRBD2 on 6 matching bases. Sequenced: peripheral blood. The receptor comes from a woman in her 70s with COVID-19, enrolled during active disease. For the CDR3, the DNA is TGTGCCAGCAGTTACGAGGTGGGGGGAGATACGCAGTATTTT. Translating it yields CASSYEVGGDTQYF.